Described below is a single TCR beta chain sequence and its context. The data are from a study of blood T cell repertoires in COVID-19. About the research overall: From the United States, Italy and Spain came samples of acute and convalescent COVID-19. T cells, B-cell-depleted T cells, or PBMCs supplied cDNA or gDNA.

Looked up from germline, CDR1 is SGHTA and CDR2 is FQGTGA. The V gene end was trimmed by 4 bases and the J gene end by 4 bases; junction bases not matched to a gene: 3. This CDR3 has 14 amino acids. Per the original methods: Nucleated cell number was recorded as an estimate derived from reference gene primer amplification. Only in-frame clones appear in the TCRdb table, and some are missing; sequencing was by immunoSEQ multiplex PCR. That table supplies the V and J calls and clone size; D and trimming were determined from the DNA. The sample consists of 250,000 to 350,000 clones, 85% to 90% of them appearing once.

The chain has TRBV7-3 and TRBJ2-2, with TRBD2 matching 7 bases. The specimen sequenced was peripheral blood. This TCR was recovered from a man aged 30 to 39 with acute or convalescent COVID-19. This CDR3 is CASSYGGGTGELFF. As DNA, the CDR3 is TGTGCCAGCAGCTACGGCGGGGGCACCGGGGAGCTGTTTTTT.